Listed below are T cell receptor beta chains from one sample, sequenced in a study of T cells in localized non-small cell lung cancer. The method was immunoSEQ multiplex PCR; TCRdb's version includes in-frame clones alone and lacks a portion of them. The sample includes 65,000 to 90,000 clones, 80% seen only once; the top ten take 15% to 20%. Sequencing was performed on PBMCs, taken before any cancer treatment. Every receptor here comes from a man aged 40-75 years with stage II squamous cell lung carcinoma. CDR3s leave out the opening cysteine and the closing phenylalanine or tryptophan. Each record gives: V gene, J gene, D gene, CDR3 protein. The D gene is left open where the match is weak.

>TRBV4-3|TRBJ2-3|-
ASSQGGGGDTQY
>TRBV5-5|TRBJ2-7|-
ASSSLPGWGGVPYEQY
>TRBV28|TRBJ2-1|-
ASSLPGERYNEQF
>TRBV6-6|TRBJ2-7|-
ASSPGTYEQY
>TRBV29-1|TRBJ2-1|TRBD1
SVRDRAGEQF
>TRBV5-4|TRBJ1-4|-
ASSQDRNNEKLF
>TRBV2|TRBJ2-7|-
ASTGSGTSYEQY
>TRBV11-2|TRBJ1-2|-
ASSEWQISYGYT
>TRBV30|TRBJ2-5|-
AWRYRETQY
>TRBV5-1|TRBJ2-7|TRBD2
ASSLAAGGTYEQY
>TRBV7-6|TRBJ2-5|TRBD2
ASSFSGGVFETQY
>TRBV2|TRBJ2-5|-
ASSDDSIQETQY
>TRBV28|TRBJ1-5|-
ASSFAGNSLQPQH
>TRBV27|TRBJ1-1|TRBD1
ASSVRTGGGNTEAF
>TRBV2|TRBJ2-1|-
ASQQAGNEQF
>TRBV10-3|TRBJ1-4|-
AIRRGTNEKLF
>TRBV4-1|TRBJ2-7|-
ASSQVPDYEQY
>TRBV27|TRBJ2-7|-
ASSPLSSYEQY
>TRBV9|TRBJ1-2|-
ASSVDAGVDYGYT
>TRBV30|TRBJ1-6|-
AWSEVGNSPLH
>TRBV7-9|TRBJ1-4|-
ASSLGRLNEKLF
>TRBV5-1|TRBJ1-2|TRBD1
ASSLGPGQGDGYT
>TRBV6-5|TRBJ1-1|-
ASSGTVEAF
>TRBV7-8|TRBJ2-3|-
ASSPSGGAGDTQY
>TRBV5-6|TRBJ1-6|TRBD1
ASSFLTGSSYNSPLH
>TRBV7-2|TRBJ2-5|-
ASAQETQY
>TRBV30|TRBJ2-7|-
AWSVGGTSYEQY
>TRBV19|TRBJ2-7|TRBD2
ASSPAGGGYEQY